The rows below give T cell receptor beta chains drawn from one sample of a study of blood T cells in healthy people across ages. TCRdb independently ran MiXCR on the 5' RACE reads; one entry per CDR3 protein. The sample consists of some 900,000 distinct CDR3 sequences, around 49% of them appearing once. The sequencing input was blood. Receptors were obtained from a young man in good health. Each CDR3 is given with its conserved first and last residue. The D gene is left open where the match is weak. The size field is filled for only some rows; it gives once, few, many or a size class.

>TRBJ1-5|TRBV27|many|.|12
CASSPRNQPQHF
TGTGCCAGCAGCCCTCGAAATCAGCCCCAGCATTTT
>TRBJ1-2|TRBV3-1|.|TRBD1|14
CASSQADRANGYTF
TGTGCCAGCAGCCAGGCTGACAGGGCTAACGGCTACACCTTC
>TRBJ2-1|TRBV20-1|few|TRBD2|15
CSARDLSGGYNEQFF
TGCAGTGCTAGAGATCTTAGCGGGGGGTACAATGAGCAGTTCTTC
>TRBJ1-2|TRBV4-2|.|.|14
CASSQEVRTYGYTF
TGTGCCAGCAGCCAAGAAGTCAGGACGTATGGCTACACCTTC
>TRBJ1-6|TRBV4-3|.|.|16
CASSQDGQAVNSPLHF
TGCGCCAGCAGCCAAGACGGGCAGGCTGTGAATTCACCCCTCCACTTT
>TRBJ1-2|TRBV6-1|.|.|14
CASSASDDYRGYTF
TGTGCCAGCAGTGCCTCGGACGATTATAGGGGCTACACCTTC
>TRBJ2-6|TRBV4-3|many|.|16
CASSQDGSSGANVLTF
TGCGCCAGCAGCCAAGATGGGAGCTCTGGGGCCAACGTCCTGACTTTC
>TRBJ1-1|TRBV6-5|.|.|13
CASSLRKETEAFF
TGTGCCAGCAGTTTACGGAAGGAGACTGAAGCTTTCTTT
>TRBJ1-2|TRBV4-3|few|.|16
CASSQDTTGPRYGYTF
TGCGCCAGCAGCCAAGACACGACCGGACCGCGCTATGGCTACACCTTC
>TRBJ2-5|TRBV12-3/TRBV12-4|few|.|13
CASNGWGQETQYF
TGTGCCAGCAATGGCTGGGGACAAGAGACCCAGTACTTC
>TRBJ2-1|TRBV27|.|TRBD1|15
CASSLLQGDHNEQFF
TGTGCCAGCAGTTTATTACAGGGGGACCACAATGAGCAGTTCTTC
>TRBJ2-1|TRBV9|few|TRBD2|16
CASSVAPSGIYNEQFF
TGTGCCAGCAGCGTAGCTCCTAGCGGGATCTACAATGAGCAGTTCTTC
>TRBJ1-1|TRBV15|few|TRBD1|15
CATSRTGQANTEAFF
TGTGCCACCAGCAGAACTGGACAGGCGAACACTGAAGCTTTCTTT
>TRBJ2-7|TRBV29-1|.|TRBD1|15
CSVEVPRDRRFEQYF
TGCAGCGTTGAAGTTCCCCGGGACAGGCGGTTCGAGCAGTACTTC
>TRBJ1-2|TRBV9|few|.|15
CASSASPGTSYGYTF
TGTGCCAGCAGCGCCTCACCGGGGACCTCCTATGGCTACACCTTC
>TRBJ1-2|TRBV10-3|.|TRBD1|14
CAMTRGQGNYGYTF
TGTGCCATGACCAGGGGGCAGGGGAACTATGGCTACACCTTC
>TRBJ1-4|TRBV20-1|few|TRBD1|16
CSARDQKGAYKEKLFF
TGCAGTGCTAGAGATCAGAAGGGGGCGTATAAGGAAAAACTGTTTTTT
>TRBJ1-2|TRBV28|.|.|14
CASSLRSREYGYTF
TGTGCCAGCAGTCTTAGAAGCAGAGAGTATGGCTACACCTTC
>TRBJ2-7|TRBV6-2/TRBV6-3|.|.|15
CASSALGVSVAEQYF
TGTGCCAGCAGTGCCCTCGGCGTGAGCGTTGCCGAGCAGTACTTC
>TRBJ1-1|TRBV5-6|.|.|17
CASSLWLRKIVNTEAFF
TGTGCCAGCAGCTTGTGGTTAAGGAAGATTGTGAACACTGAAGCTTTCTTT
>TRBJ1-1|TRBV7-9|.|.|15
CASSFPGGGVAEAFF
TGTGCCAGCAGCTTCCCCGGAGGGGGGGTGGCTGAAGCTTTCTTT
>TRBJ2-7|TRBV29-1|.|TRBD1|15
CSVERGQDSSYERYF
TGCAGCGTTGAACGGGGACAGGACTCCTCCTACGAGCGGTACTTC
>TRBJ1-1|TRBV29-1|.|.|13
CSVSTSTSTEAFF
TGCAGCGTTTCTACATCAACGTCCACTGAAGCTTTCTTT
>TRBJ2-2|TRBV4-2|many|.|15
CASSPNTDNTGELFF
TGTGCCAGCAGCCCAAATACAGATAACACCGGGGAGCTGTTTTTT
>TRBJ2-1|TRBV7-3|.|TRBD2|16
CASSLDGGALHNEQFF
TGTGCCAGCAGCTTAGACGGGGGGGCCTTACACAATGAGCAGTTCTTC
>TRBJ1-6|TRBV14|.|TRBD1|20
CASSPRRGTGYTLGNSPLHF
TGTGCCAGCAGCCCCCGGAGGGGGACAGGGTATACCCTTGGTAATTCACCCCTCCACTTT
>TRBJ1-2|TRBV7-9|.|TRBD1|13
CASTGTDFYGYTF
TGTGCCAGCACCGGGACAGATTTCTATGGCTACACCTTC
>TRBJ2-7|TRBV28|few|TRBD1|15
CASSLLDRGGHEQYF
TGTGCCAGCAGTTTGCTGGACAGGGGAGGCCACGAGCAGTACTTC
>TRBJ1-5|TRBV5-1|.|.|14
CASSASGGEQPQHF
TGCGCCAGCAGCGCCTCCGGGGGGGAACAGCCCCAGCATTTT
>TRBJ2-1|TRBV14|.|TRBD2|17
CASSARRAGGYYNEQFF
TGTGCCAGCAGCGCTAGGCGAGCGGGGGGCTACTACAATGAGCAGTTCTTC
>TRBJ2-2|TRBV2|few|TRBD2|15
CASSLSGINTGELFF
TGTGCCAGTAGCCTTAGCGGGATCAACACCGGGGAGCTGTTTTTT
>TRBJ2-7|TRBV4-1|.|TRBD1|23
CASSQDRLGQGTNVKKISYEQYF
TGCGCCAGCAGCCAAGATAGGTTGGGACAGGGCACCAACGTAAAGAAGATTTCCTACGAGCAGTACTTC
>TRBJ2-7|TRBV6-2/TRBV6-3|.|.|13
CASSDAPPYEQYF
TGTGCCAGCAGTGATGCCCCCCCCTACGAGCAGTACTTC
>TRBJ2-3|TRBV5-5|few|TRBD1|16
CASSFSGTGGTDTQYF
TGTGCCAGCAGCTTCTCCGGGACAGGGGGCACAGATACGCAGTATTTT
>TRBJ1-1|TRBV7-9|.|.|12
CASSFKGSEAFF
TGTGCCAGCAGCTTTAAGGGGAGTGAAGCTTTCTTT